In its sample, the clone carrying this TCR beta chain was seen once. Antigen specificity is unknown. The V gene lost 0 bases and the J gene lost 2 bases, with 20 bases spanning the gap. The germline V gene encodes CDR1 SGDLS and CDR2 YYNGEE. CDR3 size: 18 residues. These data are taken from a study of CD8 T cells in Susac syndrome. General study points: The authors acknowledged that their TCR sequencing and HLA analysis involved a relatively small number of individuals.

Random hexamers were used to reverse transcribe the RNA input (about 0.5 to 1 ug). An immunoSEQ multiplex PCR generated amplified TCR beta CDR3 products spanning 54 Vbeta and 13 Jbeta. In TCRdb, the immunoSEQ multiplex PCR reads were re-called with MiXCR into one record per CDR3 protein. In the table there are tens of thousands of distinct CDR3 sequences, roughly 93% of which are singletons. The CD8+ and CD4+ T cells were negatively isolated, with the TEMRA cells enriched by FACS. This chain uses TRBV9 with TRBJ1-2; no definite D call. This clonotype was obtained from a human donor in good health. Sequenced material: CD8+ T cells from PBMCs. The CDR3 region is CASSVEAKRAVSNYGYTF. DNA for the CDR3: TGTGCCAGCAGCGTAGAAGCAAAGCGAGCTGTATCCAACTATGGCTACACCTTC.